The 31 T cell receptor beta chains presented below share a single source sample, sequenced in a study of T-cell memory formation after mild COVID-19. Each CDR3 protein is one row after TCRdb ran MiXCR on the 5' RACE reads. In the table there are roughly 550,000 distinct CDR3 sequences, roughly 22% of which are singletons. Sample: PBMCs or a T cell subset sorted from them (not recorded which). The receptors here all came from an adult woman who had mild COVID-19 (a few samples of this study predate the infection). Cell type and time point are not known.

This clonotype was observed many times. V is TRBV9 and J is TRBJ2-7; 8 bases fit TRBD1. CDR1 is SGDLS and CDR2 is YYNGEE in the germline V gene. V shed 2 bases, J shed 1 base, and the junction held 5 bases outside the gene matches. The CDR3 contains 15 residues. Written as DNA, the CDR3 is TGTGCCAGCAGCGTCGGGACAGGTTCGTCCTACGAGCAGTACTTC. Translation gives CASSVGTGSSYEQYF.

The rearrangement uses TRBV12-3 or TRBV12-4 and TRBJ2-1; 8 nucleotides align to TRBD1. The J segment lost 5 bases and the V segment lost 4 bases, leaving 7 bases of the junction unmatched. CDR3 length: 15 residues. In DNA form, the CDR3 reads TGTGCCAGCAGTTCTACCGGGACAGGCAACAATGAGCAGTTCTTC. Translating it yields CASSSTGTGNNEQFF.

This clonotype was detected a few times. Germline is not matched at one junction end, which may reflect a read error. The rearrangement uses TRBV20-1 and TRBJ2-7; a weak D match, TRBD1 (6 bases). The CDR3 has 12 residues. The V gene's germline CDR1 is DFQATT and CDR2 SNEGSKA (reference sequence). The chain's CDR3 is CSARDDQGSGMF. The CDR3 bases are TGCAGTGCTAGAGATGATCAGGGGAGTGGAATGTTC.

This clonotype was detected a few times. The chain combines TRBV30 with TRBJ2-2; D might be TRBD2 (5 bases). This CDR3 is 16 amino acids long. The ends were cut back, 4 bases at V and 0 bases at J, with 15 bases in the middle. CDR1 GTSNPN and CDR2 SVGIG come from the germline V gene (reference sequence). As DNA, the CDR3 is TGTGCCTGGACGGCAGCGGATCGGCCGAACACCGGGGAGCTGTTTTTT. Its protein is CAWTAADRPNTGELFF. The full variable domain, rest sourced from reference TRBV30 and TRBJ2-2, is SQTIHQWPATLVQPVGSPLSLECTVEGTSNPNLYWYRQAAGRGLQLLFYSVGIGQISSEVPQNLSASRPQDRQFILSSKKLLLSDSGFYLCAWTAADRPNTGELFFGEGSRLTVL.

This clonotype was seen at least ten times. V usage is TRBV20-1 and J usage is TRBJ2-3; 9 positions match TRBD2. CDR1 is DFQATT, CDR2 SNEGSKA, per germline (reference sequence). This CDR3 contains 17 residues. Trimming took 3 bases from V and 2 from J; bases not matched to a gene: 12. The CDR3 reads CSARGTLAGRNTDTQYF. For the CDR3, the DNA is TGCAGTGCTAGGGGGACCCTAGCGGGACGAAACACAGATACGCAGTATTTT.

This chain connects TRBV29-1 to TRBJ2-7; TRBD2 is a possible D gene (5 bases). The germline V gene has CDR1 SQVTM and CDR2 ANQGSEA. With 4 bases removed from V and 7 bases from J, the gap between germline ends came to 17 bases. The CDR3 is 13 residues long. Here the CDR3 DNA reads TGCAGCGTTGGGGGAGTCAAGCGGTCGGAGCAGTACTTC. Protein: CSVGGVKRSEQYF.

V gene TRBV5-6 combines with J gene TRBJ2-4; 9 positions agree with TRBD1. Losses at the gene ends were 4 bases for V and 5 bases for J; bases not matched to a gene: 16. This CDR3 is built from 18 residues. Germline values: CDR1 SGHDT, CDR2 YYEEEE. The CDR3 is CASSPTGQGMRLENIQYF. The CDR3 coding sequence is TGTGCCAGCAGCCCGACGGGACAGGGCATGAGATTGGAAAACATTCAGTACTTC. Full variable domain (remainder filled in from reference TRBV5-6 and TRBJ2-4): DAGVTQSPTHLIKTRGQQVTLRCSPKSGHDTVSWYQQALGQGPQFIFQYYEEEERQRGNFPDRFSGHQFPNYSSELNVNALLLGDSALYLCASSPTGQGMRLENIQYFGAGTRLSVL.

Points on this clonotype: An end of the junction differs from the germline gene, which may be a read error. The gene calls are TRBV7-9 and TRBJ1-2, with a possible D match to TRBD1 (5 bases). CDR3 size: 13 residues. Germline assignment: CDR1 SEHNR and CDR2 FQNEAQ (reference sequence). Here the CDR3 reads CASSQWETPGPSF. Written as DNA, the CDR3 is TGTGCCAGCAGTCAATGGGAGACGCCGGGGCCGAGCTTC.

A few counts support this clonotype. CDR3 in amino acids: CASSEGGRTMNTEAFF. The CDR3 bases are TGCGCCAGCAGTGAGGGAGGACGGACCATGAACACTGAAGCTTTCTTT. The chain combines TRBV10-2 with TRBJ1-1; the D is unclear. Trimming took off 2 bases at V and 0 bases at J, with 13 bases between the two ends. Germline V gives CDR1 WSHSY, CDR2 SAAADI. The CDR3 runs to 16 residues.

This clonotype has a handful of counts. The gene calls are TRBV6-5 and TRBJ1-2; 9 nucleotides align to TRBD1. Trimming at V came to 4 bases and at J to 2 bases, leaving 14 bases not matched to a gene. The germline V gene has CDR1 MNHEY and CDR2 SVGAGI. There are 18 residues in the CDR3. The CDR3 loop is CASSSATGTGKLNYGYTF. CDR3 bases: TGTGCCAGCAGTTCGGCTACCGGGACAGGGAAACTAAACTATGGCTACACCTTC.

This clonotype was seen a handful of times. The V call is TRBV9, the J call TRBJ1-2; 7 nucleotides match TRBD1. The CDR3 covers 14 residues. Unmatched junction bases numbered 6, after V lost 3 bases and J lost 4 bases. Germline CDR1 is SGDLS and CDR2 is YYNGEE. CDR3 protein: CASSAGRDSYGYTF. Here the CDR3 DNA reads TGTGCCAGCAGCGCCGGGCGGGACAGCTATGGCTACACCTTC.

The gene calls are TRBV20-1 and TRBJ1-1; D gene uncertain. The germline V and J ends were trimmed by 7 bases and 4 bases, with 13 bases remaining between them. Germline V gene sequence: CDR1 DFQATT, CDR2 SNEGSKA (reference sequence). This CDR3 comprises 12 residues. This chain's CDR3 is CSVPSSPTEAFF. CDR3 nucleotides: TGCAGTGTCCCCTCGTCACCCACTGAAGCTTTCTTT.

This clonotype was observed a handful of times. The chain employs TRBV9 and TRBJ1-2; 12 bases are a match to TRBD1. The ends lost 0 bases at V and 7 bases at J; junction bases unmatched: 1. Germline-derived CDR1 and CDR2 are SGDLS and YYNGEE. The CDR3 is 14 residues long. CDR3 protein: CASSVGDRGLGYTF. The CDR3 coding sequence is TGTGCCAGCAGCGTAGGGGACAGGGGGCTTGGCTACACCTTC.

This clonotype was picked up a small number of times. This chain uses TRBV13 with TRBJ2-7; 9 nucleotides align to TRBD1. The germline gives CDR1 PRHDT, CDR2 FYEKMQ (reference sequence). The CDR3 length is 12 residues. J was trimmed by 7 bases and V by 3 bases; bases with no gene match: 1. The chain's CDR3 is CASSLGQGEQYF. The CDR3 DNA reads as TGTGCCAGCAGCTTGGGACAGGGAGAGCAGTACTTC.

The chain joins TRBV11-3 to TRBJ1-1, with 8 bases aligning to TRBD1. CDR1 is SGHNT, CDR2 YENEEA, per germline. Trimming removed 4 bases from V and 3 bases from J; junction bases left unmatched: 4. CDR3 length: 14 amino acids. CDR3 bases: TGTGCCAGCAGCTCGGACAGGGTGTACACTGAAGCTTTCTTT. It encodes CASSSDRVYTEAFF.

The chain couples TRBV7-9 to TRBJ2-5; D possibly corresponds to TRBD2 (6 bases). This CDR3 comprises 14 residues. Deletions cut 5 bases from V and 2 bases from J, with 12 bases between. Germline assignment: CDR1 SEHNR and CDR2 FQNEAQ (reference sequence). The CDR3 DNA reads TGTGCCAGCAGCCTCCCGGGACTTCAAGAGACCCAGTACTTC. Residues: CASSLPGLQETQYF.

This clonotype has just a few counts. The chain joins TRBV10-3 to TRBJ2-7; D perhaps matches TRBD1 (5 bases). CDR1 is ENHRY and CDR2 is SYGVKD in the germline V gene. With 10 bases removed from V and 5 bases from J, the gap between germline ends came to 18 bases. This CDR3 spans 13 amino acids. CDR3 nucleotides: TGTGCCACATCGGCTGACAGTCGTAACGAGCAGTACTTC. This codes for CATSADSRNEQYF.

The chain carries TRBV7-8 and TRBJ1-5; 7 bases match TRBD1. The J segment lost 0 bases and the V segment lost 5 bases, leaving 10 bases of the junction unmatched. The CDR3 runs to 17 residues. The germline V gene encodes CDR1 SGHVS and CDR2 FQNEAQ. CDR3 sequence reads: CASSPGTEIYSNQPQHF. CDR3 nucleotide sequence: TGTGCCAGCAGCCCCGGGACAGAAATCTATAGCAATCAGCCCCAGCATTTT.

This clonotype was counted only a few times. This chain links TRBV7-9 with TRBJ2-2; unclear D gene. This CDR3 region has 12 residues. CDR1 and CDR2 (germline): SEHNR, FQNEAQ (reference sequence). V was trimmed by 5 bases and J by 4 bases, leaving 5 bases between them. CDR3 in amino acids: CASSTVTGELFF. As DNA, the CDR3 is TGTGCCAGCAGCACGGTCACCGGGGAGCTGTTTTTT.

The chain links TRBV3-1 to TRBJ1-1; D is perhaps TRBD1 (5 bases). This CDR3 has 14 amino acids. V dropped 4 bases and J dropped 10 bases, with 19 bases sitting between them. Germline lookup yields CDR1 LGHDT and CDR2 YNNKEL (reference sequence). CDR3 region: CASSPPTHSGSAFF. DNA for the CDR3: TGTGCCAGCAGCCCACCCACCCACTCAGGGTCAGCTTTCTTT.

This clonotype was counted ten times or more. The chain employs TRBV20-1 and TRBJ2-3; D could derive from TRBD1 or TRBD2 (5 bases each). This CDR3 has 14 residues. V was cut by 5 bases and J by 3 bases, with 15 bases left in between. Germline values: CDR1 DFQATT, CDR2 SNEGSKA (reference sequence). The CDR3 spells CSALPLGETDTQYF. The CDR3 DNA is TGCAGTGCTCTACCGCTGGGGGAGACAGATACGCAGTATTTT.

This clonotype has only a few counts. This chain links TRBV3-1 with TRBJ1-6; perhaps TRBD1 as D (6 bases). V dropped 10 bases and J dropped 2 bases, with 15 bases sitting between them. Germline V gene data show CDR1 as LGHDT and CDR2 as YNNKEL (reference sequence). CDR3 length: 15 amino acids. The CDR3 DNA is TGTGCCACCTCCCCGACAGGCACCTATAATTCACCCCTCCACTTT. It encodes CATSPTGTYNSPLHF.

This clonotype was seen more than once but under ten times. This chain connects TRBV4-1 to TRBJ1-4; a possible D gene is TRBD1 (6 bases). V was clipped by 4 bases and J by 4 bases, with 10 bases between them. Germline CDR1 and CDR2: MGHRA and YSYEKL. The CDR3 loop spans 14 amino acids. The CDR3, as DNA: TGCGCCAGCAGCCCCAGGGGATTTAATGAAAAACTGTTTTTT. Translation gives CASSPRGFNEKLFF.

This clonotype was detected a few times. The chain joins TRBV18 to TRBJ2-7; D gene uncertain. The germline gives CDR1 KGHSH, CDR2 LQKENI. The V end lost 3 bases, the J end lost 6 bases, and 12 bases lay between the germline ends. This CDR3 has 13 residues. This CDR3 is CASSPGRASEQYF. Here the CDR3 DNA reads TGTGCCAGCTCACCCGGACGGGCCAGCGAGCAGTACTTC.

This clonotype appeared a few times. The CDR3 DNA follows: TGTGCCTCAAGAGGGACTAGCGGGAACACAGATACGCAGTATTTT. Protein sequence: CASRGTSGNTDTQYF. The chain couples TRBV10-3 to TRBJ2-3; 13 bases map to TRBD2. The germline V gene has CDR1 ENHRY and CDR2 SYGVKD. With 11 bases clipped from V and 2 bases from J, the junction kept 7 bases outside the gene matches. This CDR3 has 15 residues.

This sequence joins TRBV10-3 and TRBJ2-7; possible D gene TRBD1, 5 bases. The V end lost 6 bases, the J end lost 1 base, and 7 bases lay between the germline ends. Germline CDR1 is ENHRY and CDR2 is SYGVKD. The CDR3 covers 12 residues. The CDR3 loop reads CAISSGSYEQYF. As DNA, the CDR3 is TGTGCCATCAGCTCAGGGTCCTACGAGCAGTACTTC.

This clonotype was counted many times. The V and J genes are TRBV7-2 and TRBJ2-1; D uncertain. V was clipped by 3 bases and J by 2 bases, with 8 bases between them. The CDR3 loop spans 14 amino acids. Germline values: CDR1 SGHTA, CDR2 FQGNSA. The CDR3 DNA follows: TGTGCCAGCAGCTTTCCGGGTCCCTACAATGAGCAGTTCTTC. Translation gives CASSFPGPYNEQFF.

The gene calls are TRBV29-1 and TRBJ1-1; D possibly corresponds to TRBD1 (5 bases). Germline V gives CDR1 SQVTM, CDR2 ANQGSEA. The CDR3 is 13 amino acids. V lost 3 bases and J lost 11, with 19 bases in between. The CDR3 is CSVEDDSEDTAFF. The CDR3 nucleotides read TGCAGCGTTGAGGATGACAGTGAGGATACGGCTTTCTTT.

The chain employs TRBV12-3 or TRBV12-4 and TRBJ2-3, with a weak D call TRBD1 (8 bases). V lost 6 bases, J lost 0 bases, and 16 bases lay in between. The CDR3 extends over 16 amino acids. The CDR3 reads CASSFTGGASTDTQYF. The CDR3 bases are TGTGCCAGCAGCTTCACAGGGGGGGCTAGCACAGATACGCAGTATTTT.

This clonotype was seen just once. This chain joins TRBV27 and TRBJ2-7; possible D gene TRBD2, 6 bases. CDR1 and CDR2 from the germline V gene are MNHEY and SMNVEV (reference sequence). The V end lost 4 bases, the J end lost 0 bases, and 10 bases lay between the germline ends. CDR3 length equals 14 residues. The chain's CDR3 is CASSWASASYEQYF. The CDR3 nucleotides read TGTGCCAGCAGTTGGGCTAGCGCCTCCTACGAGCAGTACTTC.

The rearrangement uses TRBV7-9 and TRBJ1-6, with D possibly TRBD1 on 5 matching bases. V was shortened by 6 bases and J by 5 bases, with 14 bases between the two germline ends. This CDR3 comprises 15 residues. Germline V gene sequence: CDR1 SEHNR, CDR2 FQNEAQ (reference sequence). CDR3 DNA sequence: TGTGCCAGCAGGATTGGGGGGGAGAATAATTCACCCCTCCACTTT. Protein sequence: CASRIGGENNSPLHF.